This TCR beta chain stems from a study of blood T cell repertoires in COVID-19. About the study: COVID-19 samples collected from the United States, Italy and Spain covered acute and convalescent phases.

Participant reports of clinical history set cohort assignment. This CDR3 has 14 amino acids. Trimming removed 3 bases from V and 6 bases from J, with 14 bases in between. The germline gives CDR1 LGHDT, CDR2 YNNKEL (reference sequence). Per the study methods: Nucleated cell number was recorded as an estimate derived from reference gene primer amplification. TCRdb keeps only in-frame clones here, not all; method: immunoSEQ multiplex PCR. The DNA gave D and trimming, while V, J and clone size come from that table. The sample records roughly 250,000 clones, about 85% being singletons. The clonotype was recovered from a woman aged 30 to 39 with acute COVID-19. The rearrangement links TRBV3-1 (or the pseudogene TRBV3-2) to TRBJ1-1; a possible D gene is TRBD1 (6 bases). The sequencing sample was made of PBMCs or T cells enriched from blood (not recorded which). The CDR3 loop reads CASSHEPGTPEAFF. In DNA, the CDR3 is TGTGCCAGCAGCCACGAACCCGGGACACCTGAAGCTTTCTTT.